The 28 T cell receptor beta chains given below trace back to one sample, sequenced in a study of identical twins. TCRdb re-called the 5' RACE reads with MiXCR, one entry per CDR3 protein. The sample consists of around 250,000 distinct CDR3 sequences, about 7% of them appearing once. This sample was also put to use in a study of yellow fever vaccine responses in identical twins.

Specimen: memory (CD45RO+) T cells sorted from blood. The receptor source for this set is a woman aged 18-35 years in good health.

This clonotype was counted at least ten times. CDR3 nucleotides: TGCAGTGCCCAACTCTGGGCAGGGGTCGGGGCTGAAGCTTTCTTT. Protein: CSAQLWAGVGAEAFF. The chain couples TRBV20-1 to TRBJ1-1; D is perhaps TRBD1 (6 bases). Germline V lookup: CDR1 DFQATT, CDR2 SNEGSKA (reference sequence). The CDR3 is made up of 15 amino acids. V dropped 6 bases and J dropped 6 bases, with 23 bases sitting between them.

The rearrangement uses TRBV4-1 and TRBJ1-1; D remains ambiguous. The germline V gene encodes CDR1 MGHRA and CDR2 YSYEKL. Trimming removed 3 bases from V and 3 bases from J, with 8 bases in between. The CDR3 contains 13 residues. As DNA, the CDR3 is TGCGCCAGCAGCCAGGGAGCCTACACTGAAGCTTTCTTT. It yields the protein CASSQGAYTEAFF.

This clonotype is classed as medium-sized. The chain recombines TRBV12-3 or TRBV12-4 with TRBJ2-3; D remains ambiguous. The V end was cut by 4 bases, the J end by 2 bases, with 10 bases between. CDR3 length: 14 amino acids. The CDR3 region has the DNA TGTGCCAGCAGTTCGCCTCCTATCACAGATACGCAGTATTTT. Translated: CASSSPPITDTQYF.

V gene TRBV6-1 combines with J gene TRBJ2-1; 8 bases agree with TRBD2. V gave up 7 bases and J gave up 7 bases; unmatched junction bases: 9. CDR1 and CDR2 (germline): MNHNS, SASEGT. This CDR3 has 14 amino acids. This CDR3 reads CASKAGGVVNEQFF. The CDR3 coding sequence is TGTGCCAGCAAGGCGGGAGGCGTGGTAAATGAGCAGTTCTTC.

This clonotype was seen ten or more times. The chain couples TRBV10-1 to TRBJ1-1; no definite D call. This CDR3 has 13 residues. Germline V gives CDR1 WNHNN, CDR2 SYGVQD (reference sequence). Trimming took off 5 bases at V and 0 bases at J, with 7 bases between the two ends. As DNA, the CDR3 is TGCGCCAGCAGTCGGGGTATGAACACTGAAGCTTTCTTT. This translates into CASSRGMNTEAFF.

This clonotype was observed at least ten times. The CDR3: CASSPSRDTQYF. CDR3 sequence (DNA): TGTGCCAGCTCACCTAGTCGAGATACGCAGTATTTT. This chain connects TRBV18 to TRBJ2-3; D remains ambiguous. Trimming pared 3 bases from V and 5 bases from J, leaving 6 bases between. CDR3 length: 12 amino acids. Per germline, CDR1 KGHSH and CDR2 LQKENI.

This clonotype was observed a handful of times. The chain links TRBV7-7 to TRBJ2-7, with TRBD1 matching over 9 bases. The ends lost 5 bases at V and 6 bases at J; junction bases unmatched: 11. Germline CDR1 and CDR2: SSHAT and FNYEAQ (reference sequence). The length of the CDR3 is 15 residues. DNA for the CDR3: TGTGCCAGCAGCAAATCGCCGGGACAGGGTGTCGAGCAGTACTTC. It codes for CASSKSPGQGVEQYF.

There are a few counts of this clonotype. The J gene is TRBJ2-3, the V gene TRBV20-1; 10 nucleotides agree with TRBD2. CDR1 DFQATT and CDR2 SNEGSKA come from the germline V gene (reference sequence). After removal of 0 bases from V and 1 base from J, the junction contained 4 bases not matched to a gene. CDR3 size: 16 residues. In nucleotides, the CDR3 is TGCAGTGCTAGAGATGGTAGCGGGGGGCGCACAGATACGCAGTATTTT. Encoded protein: CSARDGSGGRTDTQYF.

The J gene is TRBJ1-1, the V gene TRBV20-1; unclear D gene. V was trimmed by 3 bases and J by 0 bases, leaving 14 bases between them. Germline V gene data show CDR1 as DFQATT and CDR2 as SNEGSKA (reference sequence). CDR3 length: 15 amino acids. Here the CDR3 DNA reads TGCAGTGCTAGTGAAGGGATGGGGATGAACACTGAAGCTTTCTTT. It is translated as CSASEGMGMNTEAFF.

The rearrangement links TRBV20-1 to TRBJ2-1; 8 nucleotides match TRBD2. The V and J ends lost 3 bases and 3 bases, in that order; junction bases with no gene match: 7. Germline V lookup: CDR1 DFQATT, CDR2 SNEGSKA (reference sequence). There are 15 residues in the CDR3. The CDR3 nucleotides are TGCAGTGCTAGGGGAGTCAGCGGGAGCTACAATGAGCAGTTCTTC. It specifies CSARGVSGSYNEQFF.

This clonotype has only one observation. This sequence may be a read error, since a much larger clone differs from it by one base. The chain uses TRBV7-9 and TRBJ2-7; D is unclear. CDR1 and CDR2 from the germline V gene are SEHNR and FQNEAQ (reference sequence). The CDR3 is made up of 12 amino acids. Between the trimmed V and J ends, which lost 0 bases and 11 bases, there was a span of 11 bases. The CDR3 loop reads CASSLAPLPEYF. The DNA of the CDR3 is TGTGCCAGCAGCTTAGCTCCCCTTCCGGAGTACTTC.

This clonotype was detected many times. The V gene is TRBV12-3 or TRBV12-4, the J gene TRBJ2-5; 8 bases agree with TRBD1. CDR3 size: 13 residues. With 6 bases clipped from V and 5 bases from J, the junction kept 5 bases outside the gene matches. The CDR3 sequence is CASRRQGRETQYF. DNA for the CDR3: TGTGCCAGCAGGAGACAGGGGAGGGAGACCCAGTACTTC.

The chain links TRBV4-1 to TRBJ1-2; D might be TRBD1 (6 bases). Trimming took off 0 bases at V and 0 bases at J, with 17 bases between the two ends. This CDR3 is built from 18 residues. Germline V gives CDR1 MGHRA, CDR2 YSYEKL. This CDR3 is CASSQDRGTRQANYGYTF. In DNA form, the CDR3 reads TGCGCCAGCAGCCAAGATAGGGGGACCCGCCAAGCTAACTATGGCTACACCTTC.

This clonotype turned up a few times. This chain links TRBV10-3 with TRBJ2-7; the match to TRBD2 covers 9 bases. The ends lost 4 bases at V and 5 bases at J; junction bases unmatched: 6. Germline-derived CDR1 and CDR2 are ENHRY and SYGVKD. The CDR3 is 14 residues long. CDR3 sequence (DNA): TGTGCCATCAGTGGGCGGGGGGGTGGCGACGAGCAGTACGTC. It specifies CAISGRGGGDEQYV.

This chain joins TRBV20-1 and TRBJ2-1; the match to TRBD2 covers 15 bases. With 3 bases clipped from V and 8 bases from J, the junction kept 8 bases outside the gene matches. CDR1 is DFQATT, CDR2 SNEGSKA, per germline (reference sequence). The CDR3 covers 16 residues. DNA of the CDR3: TGCAGTGCTAGTGGGGGACTAGCGGGAGGCGGGGATGAGCAGTTCTTC. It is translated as CSASGGLAGGGDEQFF.

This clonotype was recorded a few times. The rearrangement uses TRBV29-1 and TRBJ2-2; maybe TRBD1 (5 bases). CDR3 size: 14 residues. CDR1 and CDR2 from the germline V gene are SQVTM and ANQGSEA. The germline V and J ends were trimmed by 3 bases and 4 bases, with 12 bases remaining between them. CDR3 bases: TGCAGCGTTGATCGGAGACAGTCCACCGGGGAGCTGTTTTTT. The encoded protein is CSVDRRQSTGELFF.

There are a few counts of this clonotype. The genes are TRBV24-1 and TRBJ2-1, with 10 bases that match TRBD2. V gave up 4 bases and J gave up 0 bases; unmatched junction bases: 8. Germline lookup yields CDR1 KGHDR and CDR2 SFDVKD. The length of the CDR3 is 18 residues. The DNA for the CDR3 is TGTGCCACCAGTGACCCCCGGACTAGCGGAAGCTCCTACAATGAGCAGTTCTTC. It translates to CATSDPRTSGSSYNEQFF.

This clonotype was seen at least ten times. CDR3 in DNA: TGCAGCTTAGCCTGGACAGTGACAGATACGCAGTATTTT. It is translated as CSLAWTVTDTQYF. The chain employs TRBV29-1 and TRBJ2-3; D might be TRBD1 (6 bases). Germline-derived CDR1 and CDR2 are SQVTM and ANQGSEA. This CDR3 spans 13 amino acids. V lost 8 bases and J lost 3, with 15 bases in between.

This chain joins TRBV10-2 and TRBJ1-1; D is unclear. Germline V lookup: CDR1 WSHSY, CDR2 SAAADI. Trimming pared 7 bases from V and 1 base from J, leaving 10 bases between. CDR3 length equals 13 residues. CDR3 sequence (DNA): TGCGCCAGCATCCCGGGCAGGAACACTGAAGCTTTCTTT. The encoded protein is CASIPGRNTEAFF.

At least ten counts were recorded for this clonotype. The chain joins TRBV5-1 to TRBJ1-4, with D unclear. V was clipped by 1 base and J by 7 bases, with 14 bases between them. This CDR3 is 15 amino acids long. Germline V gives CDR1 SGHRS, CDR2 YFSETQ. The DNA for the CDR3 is TGCGCCAGCAGCTTGATCGGGCAGTATGGTGAAAAACTGTTTTTT. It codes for CASSLIGQYGEKLFF.

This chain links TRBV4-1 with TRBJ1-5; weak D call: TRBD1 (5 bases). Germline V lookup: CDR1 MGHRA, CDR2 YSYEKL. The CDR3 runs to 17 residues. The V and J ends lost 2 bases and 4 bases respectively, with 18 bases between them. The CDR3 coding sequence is TGCGCCAGCAGCCAATATGAGGGGTCTTTAGGGAATCAGCCCCAGCATTTT. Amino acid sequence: CASSQYEGSLGNQPQHF.

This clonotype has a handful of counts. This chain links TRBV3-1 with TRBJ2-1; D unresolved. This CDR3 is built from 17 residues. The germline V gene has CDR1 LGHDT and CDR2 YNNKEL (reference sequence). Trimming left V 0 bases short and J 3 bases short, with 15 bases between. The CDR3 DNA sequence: TGTGCCAGCAGCCAAGACTTAGAGAGATTAGGCTACAATGAGCAGTTCTTC. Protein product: CASSQDLERLGYNEQFF.

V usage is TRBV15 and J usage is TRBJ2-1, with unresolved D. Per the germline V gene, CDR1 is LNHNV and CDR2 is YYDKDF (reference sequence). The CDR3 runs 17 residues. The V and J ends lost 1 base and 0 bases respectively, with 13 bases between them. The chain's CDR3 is CATSRGPHYPSYNEQFF. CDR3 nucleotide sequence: TGTGCCACCAGCAGAGGCCCACATTACCCCTCCTACAATGAGCAGTTCTTC.

CDR3 DNA: TGTGCCAGCAGCGAACTAGCGGGAGGTGAGCAGTTCTTC. Amino acid sequence: CASSELAGGEQFF. The V gene is TRBV14, the J gene TRBJ2-1; 12 bases match TRBD2. This CDR3 comprises 13 residues. CDR1 is SGHDN, CDR2 FVKESK, per germline. V shed 5 bases and J 9 bases; nucleotides not matched to a gene: 2.

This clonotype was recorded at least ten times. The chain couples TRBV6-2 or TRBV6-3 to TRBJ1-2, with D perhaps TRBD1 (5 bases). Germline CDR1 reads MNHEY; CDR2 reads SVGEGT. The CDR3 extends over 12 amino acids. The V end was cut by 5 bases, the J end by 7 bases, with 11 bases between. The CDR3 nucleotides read TGTGCCAGCAGTAATGGGGCGCGTGGCTACACCTTC. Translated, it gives CASSNGARGYTF.

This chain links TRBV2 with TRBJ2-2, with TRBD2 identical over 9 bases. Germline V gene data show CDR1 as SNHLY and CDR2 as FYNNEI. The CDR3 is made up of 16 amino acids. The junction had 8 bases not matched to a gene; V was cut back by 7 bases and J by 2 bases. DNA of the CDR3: TGTGCCAGCAACCTCCCTAGCGGGAAAAACACCGGGGAGCTGTTTTTT. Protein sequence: CASNLPSGKNTGELFF. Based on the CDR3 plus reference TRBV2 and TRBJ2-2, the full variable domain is EPEVTQTPSHQVTQMGQEVILRCVPISNHLYFYWYRQILGQKVEFLVSFYNNEISEKSEIFDDQFSVERPDGSNFTLKIRSTKLEDSAMYFCASNLPSGKNTGELFFGEGSRLTVL.

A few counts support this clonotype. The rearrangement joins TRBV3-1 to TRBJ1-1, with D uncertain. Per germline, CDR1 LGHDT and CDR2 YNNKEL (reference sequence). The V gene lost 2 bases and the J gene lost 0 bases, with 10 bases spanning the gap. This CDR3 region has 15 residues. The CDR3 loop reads CASSQSGGVNTEAFF. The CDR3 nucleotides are TGTGCCAGCAGCCAAAGTGGTGGGGTGAACACTGAAGCTTTCTTT.

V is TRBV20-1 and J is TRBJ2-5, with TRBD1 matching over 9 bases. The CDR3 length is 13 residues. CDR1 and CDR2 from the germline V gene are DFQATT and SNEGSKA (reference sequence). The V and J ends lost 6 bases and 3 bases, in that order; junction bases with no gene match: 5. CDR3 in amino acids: CSAQGAGKETQYF. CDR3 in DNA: TGCAGTGCACAGGGGGCGGGTAAAGAGACCCAGTACTTC.